This entry lists 14 T cell receptor beta chains sequenced from one sample in a study of T cell responses to AZD1222 COVID-19 vaccine. TCRdb keeps only in-frame clones here, not all; method: immunoSEQ multiplex PCR. Among roughly 100,000 clones listed, roughly 91% were seen once. The sample consisted of peripheral blood, taken on day 0 of AZD1222 vaccination. These receptors came from an adult in good health.

The chain has TRBV5-1 and TRBJ2-5, with unresolved D. Germline CDR1 reads SGHRS; CDR2 reads YFSETQ. This CDR3 is built from 13 residues. Trimming cost V 4 bases and J 0 bases, with 7 bases left between them. The CDR3 here is CASSPGYQETQYF. In DNA form, the CDR3 reads TGCGCCAGCAGCCCCGGGTACCAAGAGACCCAGTACTTC.

This chain joins TRBV4-2 and TRBJ2-1; 11 positions agree with TRBD2. The germline V gene encodes CDR1 LGHNA and CDR2 YNFKEQ. V shed 2 bases and J 10 bases; nucleotides not matched to a gene: 7. The CDR3 consists of 15 residues. The CDR3 DNA is TGTGCCAGCAGCCAAACTAGCGGGGGTTTATTCGAGCAGTTCTTC. This codes for CASSQTSGGLFEQFF.

This sequence joins TRBV12-5 and TRBJ1-2; unclear D gene. There are 13 residues in the CDR3. Germline V CDR1 and CDR2: LGHNT, FRNRAP. Trimming removed 1 base at V and 8 bases at J, with 11 bases between. The CDR3 reads CASGLAAQSGYTF. The CDR3 coding sequence is TGTGCTAGTGGTTTGGCAGCCCAGTCAGGCTACACCTTC.

This chain uses TRBV3-1 (or the pseudogene TRBV3-2) with TRBJ2-1; possibly TRBD1 for D (5 bases). V was clipped by 1 base and J by 6 bases, with 10 bases between them. There are 14 residues in the CDR3. CDR1 LGHDT and CDR2 YNNKEL come from the germline V gene (reference sequence). Here the CDR3 DNA reads TGTGCCAGCAGCCAAGTAGACAGTTTCAATGAGCAGTTCTTC. Translation: CASSQVDSFNEQFF.

The chain has TRBV7-6 and TRBJ2-1, with a tentative D call TRBD1 (6 bases). Trimming cost V 1 base and J 8 bases, with 15 bases left between them. Per the germline V gene, CDR1 is SGHVS and CDR2 is FNYEAQ. The CDR3 covers 15 residues. CDR3 protein: CASSLGRTARDEQFF. The CDR3 region has the DNA TGTGCCAGCAGCTTAGGACGGACAGCTCGGGATGAGCAGTTCTTC.

This chain links TRBV11-1 with TRBJ1-6; D is possibly TRBD1 (5 bases). Per germline, CDR1 SGHAT and CDR2 FQDESV (reference sequence). V was trimmed by 5 bases and J by 7 bases, leaving 18 bases between them. The CDR3 covers 16 residues. The DNA of the CDR3 is TGTGCCAGCAGCCCTAGTGGGGCCAGTATCAATTCACCCCTCCACTTT. This sequence encodes CASSPSGASINSPLHF.

The chain recombines TRBV6-5 with TRBJ2-4; D remains unclear. V was clipped by 6 bases and J by 2 bases, with 11 bases between them. The germline V gene encodes CDR1 MNHEY and CDR2 SVGAGI. CDR3 length equals 14 residues. The CDR3 protein is CASSLGRSKNIQYF. In DNA, the CDR3 is TGTGCCAGCAGCCTCGGGCGGTCCAAAAACATTCAGTACTTC.

The genes are TRBV5-6 and TRBJ2-5; 8 nucleotides agree with TRBD1. The V gene's germline CDR1 is SGHDT and CDR2 YYEEEE. V lost 7 bases, J lost 5 bases, and 19 bases stayed unmatched. This CDR3 region has 17 residues. The chain's CDR3 is CASSWSQGAVHVETQYF. DNA for the CDR3: TGTGCCAGCTCGTGGTCGCAGGGGGCAGTTCATGTGGAGACCCAGTACTTC.

DNA of the CDR3: TGTGCCAGCAGTTTGCAGAACAATGAGCAGTTCTTC. This gives the protein CASSLQNNEQFF. This rearrangement joins TRBV2 to TRBJ2-1; D is ambiguous. The CDR3 has 12 amino acids. The ends were cut back, 5 bases at V and 5 bases at J, with 7 bases in the middle. CDR1 SNHLY and CDR2 FYNNEI come from the germline V gene.

The rearrangement uses TRBV18 and TRBJ1-3; the match to TRBD1 covers 7 bases. Trimming removed 4 bases from V and 0 bases from J; junction bases left unmatched: 3. The germline gives CDR1 KGHSH, CDR2 LQKENI. The CDR3 runs to 15 residues. The CDR3 loop is CASSRGQSSGNTIYF. CDR3 in DNA: TGTGCCAGCTCACGGGGACAGTCCTCTGGAAACACCATATATTTT.

The chain has TRBV15 and TRBJ1-6, with D possibly matching TRBD1 (5 bases). Deletions cut 3 bases from V and 10 bases from J, with 19 bases between. From germline, CDR1 is LNHNV and CDR2 YYDKDF (reference sequence). There are 16 residues in the CDR3. The CDR3 spells CATSRGPLDSLSPLHF. The CDR3 DNA sequence: TGTGCCACCAGCAGGGGTCCTTTAGACAGCCTATCACCCCTCCACTTT.

V and J are TRBV6-5 and TRBJ1-4; D unclear. CDR1 is MNHEY and CDR2 is SVGAGI in the germline V gene. V lost 2 bases to trimming and J lost 1 base, with 2 bases between them. The CDR3 is 13 amino acids. The CDR3 spells CASSYRTNEKLFF. CDR3 nucleotide sequence: TGTGCCAGCAGTTACCGAACTAATGAAAAACTGTTTTTT.

This clone was seen a single time. The genes are TRBV29-1 and TRBJ2-7; 10 positions match TRBD1. CDR1 and CDR2 from the germline V gene are SQVTM and ANQGSEA. The CDR3 runs to 15 residues. V lost 6 bases and J lost 3; bases outside the gene matches: 11. CDR3 DNA sequence: TGCAGCGTCCAAATCGGGGGGACAGGGGTCTACGAGCAGTACTTC. It translates to CSVQIGGTGVYEQYF.

The chain is built from TRBV21-1 and TRBJ2-7; TRBD2, the table's D call, was not compared with the DNA. TRBV21-1 corresponds to a pseudogene. This CDR3 is built from 15 residues. The CDR3 region is CASSKSRGETYEQYF. As DNA, the CDR3 is TGTGCCAGCAGCAAATCTCGGGGGGAGACCTACGAGCAGTACTTC.